A single sample gave rise to the 30 T cell receptor beta chains below, sequenced in a study of PD-1 blockade in classical Hodgkin lymphoma. Sequencing used immunoSEQ multiplex PCR; TCRdb keeps in-frame clones, though not all of them. Here the sample spans approximately 65,000 clones, around nine tenths being singletons. As to time point: cycle 4 day 1 (C4D1), after around six weeks of nivolumab. All patients experienced relapse after autologous stem cell transplantation, and brentuximab vedotin exposure was variable. The sample in question was peripheral blood mononuclear cells (PBMCs), obtained before the fourth cycle of nivolumab. Receptor source: a human donor with classical Hodgkin lymphoma.

The rearrangement links TRBV2 to TRBJ1-4; perhaps TRBD1 as D (6 bases). Deletions cut 9 bases from V and 0 bases from J, with 14 bases between. Germline-derived CDR1 and CDR2 are SNHLY and FYNNEI. The CDR3 spans 15 residues. The CDR3 spells CASSTEGATNEKLFF. Here the CDR3 DNA reads TGTGCCAGTTCGACAGAGGGGGCAACTAATGAAAAACTGTTTTTT. Combining the CDR3 with reference TRBV2 and TRBJ1-4 gives the whole variable domain EPEVTQTPSHQVTQMGQEVILRCVPISNHLYFYWYRQILGQKVEFLVSFYNNEISEKSEIFDDQFSVERPDGSNFTLKIRSTKLEDSAMYFCASSTEGATNEKLFFGSGTQLSVL.

This clone was counted a few times. The chain uses TRBV25-1 and TRBJ2-2, with no clear D. There are 11 residues in the CDR3. The germline CDR1 and CDR2 sequences are MGHDK and SYGVNS. V was cut by 4 bases and J by 13 bases, with 10 bases left in between. CDR3 DNA: TGTGCCAGCAGTGTAGGGATGGCGCTGTTTTTT. It codes for CASSVGMALFF.

V and J are TRBV6-1 and TRBJ2-7; 11 bases align to TRBD1. The germline V gene has CDR1 MNHNS and CDR2 SASEGT. The CDR3 has 14 residues. After removal of 10 bases from V and 2 bases from J, the junction contained 7 bases not matched to a gene. CDR3 protein: CATTWTGGTYEQYF. CDR3 DNA sequence: TGTGCCACCACCTGGACAGGGGGCACCTACGAGCAGTACTTC.

The J gene is TRBJ2-7, the V gene TRBV11-2; D might be TRBD2 (5 bases). The CDR3 is 17 amino acids. Trimming cost V 0 bases and J 0 bases, with 15 bases left between them. Germline loops: CDR1 SGHAT, CDR2 FQNNGV. The CDR3 spells CASSLDLEGKGSYEQYF. The CDR3 DNA is TGTGCCAGCAGCTTAGATCTCGAGGGCAAGGGCTCCTACGAGCAGTACTTC.

In this sample, this clone turned up once. The chain carries TRBV7-9 and TRBJ2-7, with D tentatively TRBD2 (5 bases). This CDR3 comprises 13 residues. Trimming removed 6 bases at V and 3 bases at J, with 12 bases between. CDR1 is SEHNR, CDR2 FQNEAQ, per germline (reference sequence). This CDR3 reads CASSRESGYEQYF. The CDR3 nucleotides are TGTGCCAGCAGTCGGGAATCGGGCTACGAGCAGTACTTC.

Notes on this clone: Distinct nucleotide sequences in the sample also encode this CDR3. The chain links TRBV5-6 to TRBJ2-7, with 9 bases lining up with TRBD2. The J segment lost 2 bases and the V segment lost 1 base, leaving 10 bases of the junction unmatched. The CDR3 is 17 residues long. Germline lookup yields CDR1 SGHDT and CDR2 YYEEEE. This CDR3 reads CASSLKTGGGGPYEQYF. CDR3 nucleotides: TGTGCCAGCAGCTTGAAGACGGGCGGGGGGGGTCCCTACGAGCAGTACTTC. The complete variable domain, with remaining parts taken from reference TRBV5-6 and TRBJ2-7, reads DAGVTQSPTHLIKTRGQQVTLRCSPKSGHDTVSWYQQALGQGPQFIFQYYEEEERQRGNFPDRFSGHQFPNYSSELNVNALLLGDSALYLCASSLKTGGGGPYEQYFGPGTRLTVT.

V gene TRBV11-3 combines with J gene TRBJ2-3; perhaps TRBD1 as D (5 bases). There are 18 residues in the CDR3. CDR1 is SGHNT, CDR2 YENEEA, per germline. V was clipped by 1 base and J by 0 bases, with 17 bases between them. The CDR3 DNA follows: TGTGCCAGCAGCTTAGGAGACAGATTCCAGTCTAGCACAGATACGCAGTATTTT. Protein product: CASSLGDRFQSSTDTQYF.

This clone was observed a single time. The chain has TRBV2 and TRBJ2-1; TRBD2 matches at 7 bases. From germline, CDR1 is SNHLY and CDR2 FYNNEI. This CDR3 has 13 amino acids. V was clipped by 3 bases and J by 9 bases; unmatched bases: 5. Written as DNA, the CDR3 is TGTGCCAGCAGTGAGGAACTAGCGTCTGAGCAGTTCTTC. Translated: CASSEELASEQFF.

This clone was seen just once. The rearrangement links TRBV10-1 to TRBJ2-2; 12 bases match TRBD2. The junction had 17 bases not matched to a gene; V was cut back by 3 bases and J by 3 bases. Germline loops: CDR1 WNHNN, CDR2 SYGVQD (reference sequence). The CDR3 spans 21 residues. The CDR3 region has the DNA TGCGCCAGCAGTGAATTCGGACTAGCGGGACCCCAGATGGAGGACACCGGGGAGCTGTTTTTT. Translation: CASSEFGLAGPQMEDTGELFF.

This rearrangement joins TRBV19 to TRBJ2-2; TRBD2 might be the D (5 bases). The V end lost 4 bases, the J end lost 6 bases, and 12 bases lay between the germline ends. In germline, CDR1 is LNHDA, CDR2 SQIVND (reference sequence). The CDR3 is 14 residues long. CDR3 in amino acids: CASSTLDYAGELFF. Written as DNA, the CDR3 is TGTGCCAGTAGTACCCTCGACTATGCCGGGGAGCTGTTTTTT.

The chain carries TRBV28 and TRBJ1-1; D may be TRBD1 (6 bases). Trimming left V 5 bases short and J 1 base short, with 17 bases between. CDR1 and CDR2 (germline): MDHEN, SYDVKM. This CDR3 region has 16 residues. CDR3 sequence (DNA): TGTGCCAGCAGTCCGGACAGCGAGAGAACGAACACTGAAGCTTTCTTT. Amino acid sequence: CASSPDSERTNTEAFF.

This chain links TRBV4-2 with TRBJ1-1; 11 bases match TRBD1. Trimming cost V 0 bases and J 1 base; bases outside gene matches: 7. This CDR3 is 18 amino acids long. CDR1 is LGHNA, CDR2 YNFKEQ, per germline. The CDR3 loop reads CASSQETGTGGRNTEAFF. CDR3 nucleotides: TGTGCCAGCAGCCAAGAGACCGGGACAGGGGGGAGGAACACTGAAGCTTTCTTT.

The gene calls are TRBV5-6 and TRBJ2-2; D uncertain. The CDR3 has 14 residues. Germline V gene lookup returns CDR1 SGHDT and CDR2 YYEEEE. The V gene lost 0 bases and the J gene lost 3 bases, with 6 bases spanning the gap. The CDR3 reads CASSLVSYTGELFF. CDR3 nucleotide sequence: TGTGCCAGCAGCTTGGTCTCTTACACCGGGGAGCTGTTTTTT.

The chain couples TRBV7-6 to TRBJ2-7; D unresolved. Trimming removed 1 base from V and 5 bases from J, with 6 bases in between. CDR1 and CDR2 (germline): SGHVS, FNYEAQ. The CDR3 is made up of 12 amino acids. The CDR3 DNA reads as TGTGCCAGCAGCTTAGGTACCCACGAGCAGTACTTC. This encodes CASSLGTHEQYF.

This chain joins TRBV28 and TRBJ2-2; D not resolved. This CDR3 comprises 14 residues. V dropped 5 bases and J dropped 2 bases, with 9 bases sitting between them. Germline lookup yields CDR1 MDHEN and CDR2 SYDVKM. CDR3 protein: CASSTRINTGELFF. CDR3 DNA sequence: TGTGCCAGCAGTACACGGATTAACACCGGGGAGCTGTTTTTT.

The J gene is TRBJ2-7, the V gene TRBV18; perhaps TRBD1 as D (6 bases). CDR1 is KGHSH, CDR2 LQKENI, per germline. The CDR3 sequence is 14 residues long. V lost 3 bases, J lost 4 bases, and 13 bases lay in between. CDR3 in DNA: TGTGCCAGCTCACCGGTGGACAGTAATTACGAGCAGTACTTC. As protein: CASSPVDSNYEQYF.

The genes are TRBV7-2 and TRBJ1-2; D gene ambiguous. This CDR3 region has 16 residues. V lost 5 bases to trimming and J lost 2 bases, with 18 bases between them. Germline assignment: CDR1 SGHTA and CDR2 FQGNSA. The CDR3 DNA sequence: TGTGCCAGCAGCATACTGCCTTCGGAGTGGAACTATGGCTACACCTTC. This codes for CASSILPSEWNYGYTF.

The chain links TRBV19 to TRBJ1-2, with D uncertain. This CDR3 comprises 12 residues. V was pared by 1 base and J by 7 bases, with 7 bases between. Germline-derived CDR1 and CDR2 are LNHDA and SQIVND (reference sequence). The CDR3 nucleotides are TGTGCCAGTAGTATAGCAGGTTTTGGCTACACCTTC. Protein sequence: CASSIAGFGYTF.

The chain joins TRBV10-3 to TRBJ2-3, with D possibly matching TRBD1 (5 bases). Germline CDR1 reads ENHRY; CDR2 reads SYGVKD. This CDR3 has 14 amino acids. V was cut by 2 bases and J by 2 bases, with 8 bases left in between. The CDR3 DNA reads TGTGCCATCAGTGAGGGGGCCCCCACAGATACGCAGTATTTT. Its translation: CAISEGAPTDTQYF.

V is TRBV6-1 and J is TRBJ2-5, with D possibly being TRBD1 or TRBD2 (5 bases each). V lost 6 bases to trimming and J lost 2 bases, with 13 bases between them. This CDR3 comprises 14 residues. Germline V gene lookup returns CDR1 MNHNS and CDR2 SASEGT. The CDR3 DNA is TGTGCCAGCAGCGCCGGGACGAGGCAAGAGACCCAGTACTTC. This encodes CASSAGTRQETQYF.

The V gene is TRBV7-2, the J gene TRBJ1-2; D might be TRBD1 (6 bases). The CDR3 runs to 13 residues. Germline loops: CDR1 SGHTA, CDR2 FQGNSA. V gave up 1 base and J gave up 5 bases, with 8 bases separating them. CDR3 sequence reads: CASSLEGVYGYTF. CDR3 nucleotide sequence: TGTGCCAGCAGCTTAGAGGGGGTTTATGGCTACACCTTC. Drawing the rest from reference TRBV7-2 and TRBJ1-2, the complete variable domain is GAGVSQSPSNKVTEKGKDVELRCDPISGHTALYWYRQSLGQGLEFLIYFQGNSAPDKSGLPSDRFSAERTGGSVSTLTIQRTQQEDSAVYLCASSLEGVYGYTFGSGTRLTVV.

Notes on this clone: The junction differs from germline at one of its ends, possibly a read error. The rearrangement links TRBV11-2 to TRBJ2-7, with D possibly TRBD1 on 6 matching bases. This CDR3 has 13 amino acids. CDR1 and CDR2 from the germline V gene are SGHAT and FQNNGV. The CDR3 sequence: CAGSLALGAEQYF. The CDR3 DNA reads as TGTGCCGGCAGCTTAGCCCTGGGGGCCGAGCAGTACTTC.

This clone is labeled as medium-sized. The V and J genes are TRBV14 and TRBJ1-1; D call uncertain. CDR1 SGHDN and CDR2 FVKESK come from the germline V gene. V dropped 6 bases and J dropped 5 bases, with 10 bases sitting between them. The length of the CDR3 is 12 residues. The CDR3: CASRSLGTEAFF. DNA of the CDR3: TGTGCCAGCAGGTCCCTTGGGACTGAAGCTTTCTTT.

The chain has TRBV19 and TRBJ2-4; D possibly corresponds to TRBD2 (5 bases). Per germline, CDR1 LNHDA and CDR2 SQIVND (reference sequence). The V end was cut by 7 bases, the J end by 0 bases, with 19 bases between. The CDR3 length is 17 residues. The CDR3 region is CASTTNAGALAKNIQYF. The CDR3 DNA follows: TGTGCCAGTACTACCAATGCGGGTGCTCTAGCCAAAAACATTCAGTACTTC. The full variable domain, its missing parts supplied by reference TRBV19 and TRBJ2-4, is DGGITQSPKYLFRKEGQNVTLSCEQNLNHDAMYWYRQDPGQGLRLIYYSQIVNDFQKGDIAEGYSVSREKKESFPLTVTSAQKNPTAFYLCASTTNAGALAKNIQYFGAGTRLSVL.

The CDR3 loop reads CSVEDLTGWFYNEQFF. The CDR3 region has the DNA TGCAGCGTTGAAGATTTAACAGGTTGGTTCTACAATGAGCAGTTCTTC. V is TRBV29-1 and J is TRBJ2-1; TRBD1 might be the D (5 bases). Trimming pared 0 bases from V and 3 bases from J, leaving 15 bases between. From germline, CDR1 is SQVTM and CDR2 ANQGSEA. CDR3 length: 16 residues.

A single count supports this clone. This sequence joins TRBV4-1 and TRBJ1-1, with D possibly matching TRBD1 (5 bases). This CDR3 has 15 amino acids. CDR1 MGHRA and CDR2 YSYEKL come from the germline V gene. Trimming removed 1 base at V and 4 bases at J, with 13 bases between. As DNA, the CDR3 is TGCGCCAGCAGCCAAGCGGGACCTTGGAGCACTGAAGCTTTCTTT. Translating it yields CASSQAGPWSTEAFF.

This chain uses TRBV6-1 with TRBJ1-1; D remains unclear. The CDR3 runs 13 residues. Per the germline V gene, CDR1 is MNHNS and CDR2 is SASEGT. The V end lost 6 bases, the J end lost 2 bases, and 10 bases lay between the germline ends. This CDR3 reads CASRRMINTEAFF. CDR3 nucleotide sequence: TGTGCCAGCAGGAGAATGATTAACACTGAAGCTTTCTTT.

The chain combines TRBV6-1 with TRBJ1-3; maybe TRBD1 (5 bases). V lost 4 bases and J 0 bases, leaving 16 bases between the germline ends. This CDR3 comprises 17 residues. Per the germline V gene, CDR1 is MNHNS and CDR2 is SASEGT. CDR3: CASSGAPGGSSGNTIYF. The CDR3 bases are TGTGCCAGCAGTGGAGCTCCTGGGGGAAGCTCTGGAAACACCATATATTTT.

The chain employs TRBV7-9 and TRBJ2-1; TRBD2 matches 13 bases. The germline gives CDR1 SEHNR, CDR2 FQNEAQ (reference sequence). J gave up 4 bases and V 5 bases, and 8 bases lay outside the gene matches. The CDR3 covers 17 residues. The CDR3 DNA sequence: TGTGCCAGCAGCCAGACTAGCGGGAGGTTCCTTTACAATGAGCAGTTCTTC. Translated: CASSQTSGRFLYNEQFF.

This clone rates as medium-sized. This same CDR3 is encoded by further DNA sequences in the sample. This chain uses TRBV27 with TRBJ1-5, with unresolved D. The CDR3 totals 12 residues. CDR1 and CDR2 from the germline V gene are MNHEY and SMNVEV (reference sequence). The V gene lost 5 bases and the J gene lost 3 bases, with 5 bases spanning the gap. CDR3 in DNA: TGTGCCAGCAGTCCACTCAATCAGCCCCAGCATTTT. This sequence encodes CASSPLNQPQHF.